Shown below are 6 T cell receptor beta chains from a single sample sequenced in a study of blood T cell repertoires in COVID-19. Produced via immunoSEQ multiplex PCR; TCRdb's table is partial and in-frame only. The profile shows 150,000 or so clones, 75% to 90% of them singletons. The sequenced sample consisted of PBMCs or T cells enriched from blood (not recorded which). The receptors shown here come from a man between 65 and 85 years old who had been exposed to COVID-19.

This chain links TRBV6-5 with TRBJ1-3; unclear D gene. The CDR3 has 14 amino acids. V lost 5 bases and J lost 0, with 8 bases in between. Germline CDR1 MNHEY, CDR2 SVGAGI. The CDR3 loop reads CASSPNYSGNTIYF. The CDR3 bases are TGTGCCAGCAGTCCTAATTACTCTGGAAACACCATATATTTT.

This clone has just one count. The CDR3 sequence: CASNRVDSLNTEAFF. The CDR3 nucleotides read TGTGCCAGTAACCGGGTGGACAGTTTGAACACTGAAGCTTTCTTT. This rearrangement joins TRBV19 to TRBJ1-1, with a weak D call TRBD1 (6 bases). CDR1 is LNHDA, CDR2 SQIVND, per germline (reference sequence). This CDR3 is 15 amino acids long. Trimming took 7 bases from V and 0 from J, leaving 15 bases between them.

The chain couples TRBV6-6 to TRBJ2-6; TRBD2 matches at 7 bases. CDR1 is MNHNY and CDR2 is SVGAGI in the germline V gene (reference sequence). The V segment lost 4 bases and the J segment 0 bases; nucleotides outside the gene matches: 0. The length of the CDR3 is 15 residues. CDR3 amino acids: CASSLAGSGANVLTF. The CDR3 DNA follows: TGTGCCAGCAGTTTAGCGGGCTCTGGGGCCAACGTCCTGACTTTC.

The chain couples TRBV6-5 to TRBJ2-7; unclear D gene. This CDR3 has 13 residues. With 2 bases removed from V and 2 bases from J, the gap between germline ends came to 7 bases. Germline V lookup: CDR1 MNHEY, CDR2 SVGAGI. The CDR3 nucleotides read TGTGCCAGCAGTTACCGGCTAGCCTACGAGCAGTACTTC. As protein: CASSYRLAYEQYF.

This clone showed up just once. The chain recombines TRBV6-5 with TRBJ1-1, with TRBD1 matching 9 bases. Trimming cost V 6 bases and J 5 bases; bases outside gene matches: 10. Looked up from germline, CDR1 is MNHEY and CDR2 is SVGAGI. CDR3 length: 15 amino acids. The CDR3: CASSSQGQGGTEAFF. In DNA form, the CDR3 reads TGTGCCAGCAGCAGCCAGGGACAGGGAGGGACTGAAGCTTTCTTT.

The chain uses TRBV2 and TRBJ2-5; D ambiguous. CDR3 length: 14 amino acids. V was clipped by 5 bases and J by 1 base, with 11 bases between them. Germline CDR1 SNHLY, CDR2 FYNNEI. In DNA, the CDR3 is TGTGCCAGCAGTTCTCGACTGCCCCAAGAGACCCAGTACTTC. As protein: CASSSRLPQETQYF. The whole variable domain, remainder taken from reference TRBV2 and TRBJ2-5, is EPEVTQTPSHQVTQMGQEVILRCVPISNHLYFYWYRQILGQKVEFLVSFYNNEISEKSEIFDDQFSVERPDGSNFTLKIRSTKLEDSAMYFCASSSRLPQETQYFGPGTRLLVL.